This T cell receptor beta chain was identified during a study of CD8 T cells in Susac syndrome. Looking at the study overall: Among sequenced Susac syndrome patients, more than five had active disease and roughly eight were in remission.

Germline CDR1 SGHDN, CDR2 FVKESK. This CDR3 is built from 14 residues. V lost 4 bases to trimming and J lost 2 bases, with 12 bases between them. Random hexamers were used to reverse transcribe an amount of roughly 0.45 to 1 ug RNA. TCRdb recomputed calls from the immunoSEQ multiplex PCR reads with MiXCR, one row per CDR3 protein. The profile covers about 85,000 distinct CDR3 sequences, with roughly 94% appearing a single time and more than 0.45% taken by the ten largest. The gene calls are TRBV14 and TRBJ2-7; no definite D call. The TCR was taken from a human donor with Susac syndrome. The material sequenced was CD8+ T cells from PBMCs. The CDR3 reads CASSPPLIPYEQYF. As DNA, the CDR3 is TGTGCCAGCAGCCCTCCCTTAATACCCTACGAGCAGTACTTC.